The clone carrying this T cell receptor (beta chain) has more than one count but fewer than ten. Its specificity is unknown. This sample was taken from a study of CD8+CD57+ T cells in acquired aplastic anemia. Study background: CD4+ and CD8+ cells, once sorted, gave DNA averaging about 3 ug.

CDR3 and TCR beta VDJ profiling relied on a genomic DNA template. TCRdb re-called the reads with MiXCR, one entry per CDR3 protein. The sample carries roughly 170,000 distinct CDR3 sequences, about 64% recorded once. The CDR3 has 15 amino acids. Germline V lookup: CDR1 SGHVS, CDR2 FNYEAQ. Trimming left V 1 base short and J 0 bases short, with 10 bases between. General study points: Controls did not differ significantly from patients in CD8+ Simpson's diversity. It was found that more than 25 CD8+ CDR3 sequences were shared between patients and controls.

What was sequenced was sorted CD4+, CD8+, or CD8+CD57+ T cells (not recorded which) from PBMCs. The source is a human donor in good health. The chain combines TRBV7-6 with TRBJ2-7; D uncertain. The CDR3 coding sequence is TGTGCCAGCAGCTTAGGGCCAGATAGCTCCTACGAGCAGTACTTC. As protein: CASSLGPDSSYEQYF.